This section outlines one TCR beta chain sequence together with its context. Its antigen is not known. The germline V gene has CDR1 MRHNA and CDR2 SNTAGT. The CDR3 spans 15 residues. Trimming removed 4 bases at V and 1 base at J, with 12 bases between. The sample originates from a study of molecular identifiers for immune sequencing clone quantification. The study's findings and limits: Researchers reportedly could pick up spiked Jurkat TCR RNA from one cell mixed into more than 800,000 naive cells.

Bulk TCR library preparation followed previously described methods with listed TCR primers. Each CDR3 protein gets one entry after TCRdb re-called the PCR reads with MiXCR. The sample lists hundreds of thousands of distinct CDR3 sequences; 25% were seen once. The sorting of naive CD8 T cells used the CD8+CD4-CCR7+CD45RA+ phenotype. The gene calls are TRBV6-4 and TRBJ2-3; maybe TRBD2 (7 bases). This TCR was sampled from a human donor in good health. Some libraries in this study had Jurkat cell RNA spiked in. Sequences were obtained from naive CD8+ T cells from blood, with Jurkat cell RNA spiked in. Regarding subset: FACS-sorted CD8+CD4-CCR7+CD45RA+ naive T cells. The CDR3 region is CASSGGGGGTDTQYF. CDR3 coding DNA: TGTGCCAGCAGTGGAGGGGGGGGCGGCACAGATACGCAGTATTTT.